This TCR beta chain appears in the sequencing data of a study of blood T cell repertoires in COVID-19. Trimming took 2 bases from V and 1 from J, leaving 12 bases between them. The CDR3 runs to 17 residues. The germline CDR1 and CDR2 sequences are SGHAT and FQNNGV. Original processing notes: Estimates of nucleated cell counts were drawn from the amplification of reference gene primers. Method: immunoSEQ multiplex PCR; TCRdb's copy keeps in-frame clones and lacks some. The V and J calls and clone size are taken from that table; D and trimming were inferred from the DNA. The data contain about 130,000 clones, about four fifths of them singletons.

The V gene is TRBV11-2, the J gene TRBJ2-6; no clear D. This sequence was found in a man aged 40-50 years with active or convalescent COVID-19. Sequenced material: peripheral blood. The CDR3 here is CASSLIRSGSGANVLTF. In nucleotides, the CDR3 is TGTGCCAGCAGCTTAATCCGGTCAGGATCTGGGGCCAACGTCCTGACTTTC.